The rows below give T cell receptor beta chains drawn from one sample of a study of regulatory T cells in long-lasting Graves disease. TCRdb processed the multiplex PCR reads anew with MiXCR; each CDR3 protein has one entry. Found here are approximately 540,000 distinct CDR3 sequences, around 11% of them singletons; the top ten hold roughly 8.2%. These data also featured in a second study, about T cells in Graves' hyperthyroidism and ophthalmopathy.

The sequenced sample was peripheral blood mononuclear cells (PBMCs), obtained at new diagnosis, from a patient treated with antithyroid drugs. Receptor source: a woman younger than 45 with Graves disease. The CDR3 runs from the conserved cysteine through the conserved F or W. D genes are given only for firm matches. The listing skips clone size in some rows; elsewhere it reads once, few, many or a size class.

>TRBV12-5|-|TRBJ1-5|many
CASGFGGNQPQHF
TGTGCTAGTGGTTTTGGGGGAAATCAGCCCCAGCATTTT
>TRBV19|-|TRBJ2-7|-
CASSKENYEQYF
TGTGCCAGTAGTAAGGAGAACTACGAGCAGTACTTC
>TRBV19|-|TRBJ2-1|many
CATRKRETGEQFF
TGTGCCACCCGGAAACGGGAGACAGGAGAGCAGTTCTTC
>TRBV6-5|-|TRBJ2-2|-
CASSYGSQVYITNTGELFF
TGTGCCAGCAGTTACGGGAGCCAAGTTTATATCACGAACACCGGGGAGCTGTTTTTT
>TRBV29-1|-|TRBJ2-3|once
CSLKDRSSDTQYF
TGCAGCTTAAAGGACCGGAGTTCAGATACGCAGTATTTT
>TRBV3-1|TRBD1|TRBJ1-2|many
CASSLQGAYGYTF
TGTGCCAGCAGCCTTCAGGGGGCCTATGGCTACACCTTC
>TRBV6-2/TRBV6-3|-|TRBJ1-6|few
CASRLISPLHF
TGTGCCAGCAGGCTCATATCACCCCTCCACTTT
>TRBV29-1|TRBD2|TRBJ2-3|many
CSVTRLAGGTDTQYF
TGCAGCGTCACACGACTAGCGGGGGGCACAGATACGCAGTATTTT
>TRBV5-1|TRBD2|TRBJ2-7|-
CASSSGLAGGVEQYF
TGCGCCAGCAGCTCAGGACTAGCGGGAGGTGTCGAGCAGTACTTC
>TRBV3-1|TRBD2|TRBJ2-1|-
CASSQHLAGLSYNEQFF
TGTGCCAGCAGCCAGCACCTAGCGGGACTGTCCTACAATGAGCAGTTCTTC
>TRBV12-3/TRBV12-4|-|TRBJ2-2|-
CASSLIGSVSGELFF
TGTGCCAGCAGTTTAATCGGGAGTGTCTCCGGGGAGCTGTTTTTT
>TRBV2|-|TRBJ2-7|-
CASSEVAGLYEQYF
TGTGCCAGCAGTGAGGTAGCAGGTCTCTACGAGCAGTACTTC
>TRBV11-2|-|TRBJ1-2|many
CASSPRDKTVTTNYGYTF
TGTGCCAGCAGCCCACGGGATAAGACAGTTACAACGAACTATGGCTACACCTTC
>TRBV5-5|-|TRBJ2-7|-
CASSLDQGWRYF
TGTGCCAGCAGCTTGGATCAGGGTTGGCGGTACTTC
>TRBV20-1|-|TRBJ1-3|many
CSATAGLGNTIYF
TGCAGTGCTACGGCGGGGCTAGGAAACACCATATATTTT
>TRBV19|-|TRBJ2-2|-
CASSPDRFGAGELFF
TGTGCCAGTAGTCCCGACAGGTTTGGTGCCGGGGAGCTGTTTTTT
>TRBV28|TRBD2|TRBJ2-1|-
CASNPAGGPVGNEQFF
TGTGCCAGCAACCCGGCGGGAGGGCCGGTGGGGAATGAGCAGTTCTTC
>TRBV7-2|TRBD1|TRBJ2-3|-
CASSGTGRDTQYF
TGTGCCAGCAGCGGGACAGGCAGGGATACGCAGTATTTT
>TRBV6-4|-|TRBJ1-1|many
CASSARQDPNTEAFF
TGTGCCAGCAGTGCCCGACAGGATCCAAACACTGAAGCTTTCTTT
>TRBV11-2|-|TRBJ1-1|many
CASSLYRDTEAFF
TGTGCCAGCAGCCTATACAGGGACACTGAAGCTTTCTTT
>TRBV20-1|-|TRBJ2-1|many
CSAGRGHEQFF
TGCAGTGCCGGAAGGGGTCATGAGCAGTTCTTC
>TRBV12-3/TRBV12-4|-|TRBJ1-1|many
CASSLRRASPANTEAFF
TGTGCCAGCAGTTTACGCAGGGCGAGTCCTGCTAACACTGAAGCTTTCTTT
>TRBV11-2|-|TRBJ2-7|many
CASSLVRGDYEQYF
TGTGCCAGCAGCTTAGTTAGGGGAGACTACGAGCAGTACTTC
>TRBV6-2/TRBV6-3|TRBD1|TRBJ2-7|-
CVSSLLTGAPREQYF
TGTGTCAGCAGCCTACTCACAGGGGCCCCGAGGGAGCAGTACTTC
>TRBV20-1|-|TRBJ1-5|many
CSARVSGDNSNQPQHF
TGCAGTGCTAGAGTATCGGGCGACAATAGCAATCAGCCCCAGCATTTT